Shown below are 14 T cell receptor beta chains from a single sample sequenced in a study of Tregs in tolerant kidney transplant recipients. Repertoires were generated with immunoSEQ multiplex PCR, while TCRdb's copy carries only in-frame clones and drops some. The table includes 69,000 or so clones, about 89% detected once. The source material was CD4+ T cells from blood, sampled before the transplant. The receptors derive from a human donor who received a combined kidney and bone marrow transplant.

The CDR3 sequence: CASSFGTGPYGYTF. The CDR3 bases are TGTGCCAGCAGTTTCGGGACAGGCCCCTATGGCTACACCTTC. The genes are TRBV28 and TRBJ1-2; 8 bases are shared with TRBD1. J gave up 4 bases and V 3 bases, and 4 bases lay outside the gene matches. CDR1 and CDR2 from the germline V gene are MDHEN and SYDVKM. This CDR3 spans 14 amino acids.

There are a few counts of this clone. The rearrangement uses TRBV6-6 and TRBJ1-2; D is possibly TRBD1 (5 bases). Germline lookup yields CDR1 MNHNY and CDR2 SVGAGI (reference sequence). Between the trimmed V and J ends, which lost 6 bases and 3 bases, there was a span of 8 bases. There are 12 residues in the CDR3. In DNA form, the CDR3 reads TGTGCCAGCAGGCCGGGGGACTATGGCTACACCTTC. Its protein is CASRPGDYGYTF.

This chain links TRBV2 with TRBJ2-2; D is possibly TRBD2 (5 bases). Trimming cost V 3 bases and J 6 bases, with 14 bases left between them. This CDR3 contains 15 residues. The germline V gene encodes CDR1 SNHLY and CDR2 FYNNEI. The CDR3 DNA follows: TGTGCCAGCAGTGAGAGGGCTAGCTGGGCCGGGGAGCTGTTTTTT. It yields the protein CASSERASWAGELFF.

V usage is TRBV6-6 and J usage is TRBJ2-5; 7 nucleotides agree with TRBD1. CDR1 and CDR2 (germline): MNHNY, SVGAGI (reference sequence). The V segment lost 7 bases and the J segment 6 bases; nucleotides outside the gene matches: 8. The CDR3 has 13 residues. The CDR3 here is CASTQTGKQTQYF. The DNA of the CDR3 is TGTGCCAGCACCCAGACAGGGAAACAGACCCAGTACTTC.

This chain connects TRBV5-5 to TRBJ1-5; 7 nucleotides line up with TRBD1. V lost 3 bases and J lost 3; bases outside the gene matches: 3. Per germline, CDR1 SGHKS and CDR2 YYEKEE (reference sequence). The CDR3 sequence is 14 residues long. The CDR3 nucleotides are TGTGCCAGCAGCTCTACAGGGGTCAATCAGCCCCAGCATTTT. It translates to CASSSTGVNQPQHF.

The chain is built from TRBV5-1 and TRBJ2-1; maybe TRBD2 (6 bases). The CDR3 extends over 16 amino acids. Germline-derived CDR1 and CDR2 are SGHRS and YFSETQ. The ends were cut back, 3 bases at V and 6 bases at J, with 19 bases in the middle. The CDR3 loop reads CASSSMGGDKTNEQFF. The CDR3 DNA reads as TGCGCCAGCAGCTCGATGGGCGGGGATAAGACCAATGAGCAGTTCTTC. Drawing the rest from reference TRBV5-1 and TRBJ2-1, the complete variable domain is KAGVTQTPRYLIKTRGQQVTLSCSPISGHRSVSWYQQTPGQGLQFLFEYFSETQRNKGNFPGRFSGRQFSNSRSEMNVSTLELGDSALYLCASSSMGGDKTNEQFFGPGTRLTVL.

V usage is TRBV7-2 and J usage is TRBJ2-3; perhaps TRBD1 as D (6 bases). Germline CDR1 and CDR2: SGHTA and FQGNSA. The CDR3 contains 15 residues. The V and J ends lost 5 bases and 1 base respectively, with 13 bases between them. CDR3 nucleotide sequence: TGTGCCAGCAGCCCAGGGGAGTCTGGCACAGATACGCAGTATTTT. It translates to CASSPGESGTDTQYF.

The rearrangement links TRBV28 to TRBJ1-1, with 8 bases lining up with TRBD1. This CDR3 comprises 15 residues. The V and J ends lost 2 bases and 1 base, in that order; junction bases with no gene match: 3. In germline, CDR1 is MDHEN, CDR2 SYDVKM. CDR3 protein: CASSLTGQGNTEAFF. The DNA for the CDR3 is TGTGCCAGCAGTTTAACCGGACAGGGGAACACTGAAGCTTTCTTT.

The chain uses TRBV11-2 and TRBJ2-7; 7 positions match TRBD1. The CDR3 sequence is 16 residues long. Germline V gene lookup returns CDR1 SGHAT and CDR2 FQNNGV. J gave up 2 bases and V 2 bases, and 9 bases lay outside the gene matches. For the CDR3, the DNA is TGTGCCAGCAGCTTATCGGGACAGTCCTATCCCTACGAGCAGTACTTC. It specifies CASSLSGQSYPYEQYF.

The chain recombines TRBV28 with TRBJ1-1; 11 positions agree with TRBD1. V shed 5 bases and J 6 bases; nucleotides not matched to a gene: 11. The CDR3 length is 16 residues. Germline assignment: CDR1 MDHEN and CDR2 SYDVKM. DNA of the CDR3: TGTGCCAGCAGTACCCATCCGGACAGGGGGCAGGCTGAAGCTTTCTTT. Residues: CASSTHPDRGQAEAFF.

The chain has TRBV30 and TRBJ2-6; 8 nucleotides agree with TRBD1. The trim removed 5 bases at V and 11 bases at J, leaving 5 bases unmatched. There are 12 residues in the CDR3. Germline CDR1 reads GTSNPN; CDR2 reads SVGIG (reference sequence). The CDR3 DNA reads TGTGCCTGGGACAGGGGCGGCGACGTCCTGACTTTC. Protein: CAWDRGGDVLTF. Looking up the rest from reference TRBV30 and TRBJ2-6 gives the full variable domain: SQTIHQWPATLVQPVGSPLSLECTVEGTSNPNLYWYRQAAGRGLQLLFYSVGIGQISSEVPQNLSASRPQDRQFILSSKKLLLSDSGFYLCAWDRGGDVLTFGAGSRLTVL.

In its sample, this clone was seen once. V is TRBV30 and J is TRBJ1-1; the D gene is possibly TRBD1 (5 bases). Trimming took 2 bases from V and 9 from J, leaving 13 bases between them. Germline CDR1 is GTSNPN and CDR2 is SVGIG (reference sequence). The length of the CDR3 is 12 residues. CDR3 sequence reads: CAWSYSGNQAFF. The CDR3 region has the DNA TGTGCCTGGAGTTACTCAGGGAACCAAGCTTTCTTT.

This clone was counted a few times. Other DNA variants within this sample encode the same CDR3. The chain combines TRBV7-9 with TRBJ2-7; 8 bases fit TRBD1. The V gene end was trimmed by 1 base and the J gene end by 5 bases; junction bases not matched to a gene: 4. The germline CDR1 and CDR2 sequences are SEHNR and FQNEAQ (reference sequence). The length of the CDR3 is 14 residues. Here the CDR3 reads CASSLGTGYHEQYF. As DNA, the CDR3 is TGTGCCAGCAGCTTAGGGACAGGGTATCACGAGCAGTACTTC. Filled out from reference TRBV7-9 and TRBJ2-7, the complete variable domain reads DTGVSQNPRHKITKRGQNVTFRCDPISEHNRLYWYRQTLGQGPEFLTYFQNEAQLEKSRLLSDRFSAERPKGSFSTLEIQRTEQGDSAMYLCASSLGTGYHEQYFGPGTRLTVT.

The chain employs TRBV7-8 and TRBJ2-7, with 9 bases identical to TRBD2. Germline lookup yields CDR1 SGHVS and CDR2 FQNEAQ. The trim removed 1 base at V and 0 bases at J, leaving 7 bases unmatched. The length of the CDR3 is 17 residues. CDR3: CASSLGSLAGSSYEQYF. The CDR3 nucleotides are TGTGCCAGCAGCTTAGGATCCCTAGCGGGGAGCTCCTACGAGCAGTACTTC.